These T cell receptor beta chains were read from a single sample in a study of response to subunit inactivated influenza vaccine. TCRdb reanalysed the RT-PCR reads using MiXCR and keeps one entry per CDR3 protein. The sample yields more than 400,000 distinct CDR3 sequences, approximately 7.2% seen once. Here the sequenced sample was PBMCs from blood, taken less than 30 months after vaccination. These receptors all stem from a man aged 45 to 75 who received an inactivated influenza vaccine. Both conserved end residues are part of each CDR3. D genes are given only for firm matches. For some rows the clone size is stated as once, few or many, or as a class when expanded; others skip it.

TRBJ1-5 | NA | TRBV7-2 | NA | TGTGCCAGCAACCTAGACGGAGGGTTCAATCAGCCCCAGCATTTT | CASNLDGGFNQPQHF
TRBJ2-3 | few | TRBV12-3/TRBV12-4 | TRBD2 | TGTGCCAGCAGTAGCAATAGCGGGGCTAGCACAGATACGCAGTATTTT | CASSSNSGASTDTQYF
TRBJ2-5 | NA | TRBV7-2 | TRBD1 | TGTGCCAGCACCCAAGGGGGCGCCCAAGAGACCCAGTACTTC | CASTQGGAQETQYF
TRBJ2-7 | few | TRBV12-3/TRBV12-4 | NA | TGTGCCAGCAACCCATCCGGTGGGTTAGAGCAGTACTTC | CASNPSGGLEQYF
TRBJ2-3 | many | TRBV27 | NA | TGTGCCAGCGGAGACCTCCCCGGGACTTTTCTATATTTT | CASGDLPGTFLYF
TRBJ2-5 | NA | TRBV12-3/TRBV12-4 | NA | TGTGCCAGCAGTTTTGGGTACCGGGAGACCCAGTACTTC | CASSFGYRETQYF
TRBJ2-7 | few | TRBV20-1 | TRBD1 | TGCAGTGCTAGAACCTGGACAGGGGACATCTCCTACGAGCAGTACTTC | CSARTWTGDISYEQYF
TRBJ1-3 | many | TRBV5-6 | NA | TGTGCCAGCAGCTTGGGGGCCCCTGGAAACACCATATATTTT | CASSLGAPGNTIYF
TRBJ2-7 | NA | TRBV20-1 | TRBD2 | TGCAGTGCTAGGGACCTTACGTTTAGCGGGAGTGGGTACGAGCAGTACTTC | CSARDLTFSGSGYEQYF
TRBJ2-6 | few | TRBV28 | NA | TGTGCCAGCAGTTCTACAAGGGGACTTTATCGGGCCAACGTCCTGACTTTC | CASSSTRGLYRANVLTF
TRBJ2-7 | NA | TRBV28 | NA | TGTGCCAGCGAATCCCCGGGGGCCGAGAGCTCCTACGAGCAGTACTTC | CASESPGAESSYEQYF
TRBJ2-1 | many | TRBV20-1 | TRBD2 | TGCAGTGCTAGAGGACTAGCGGGTGGTAAGAGCTCCTACAATGAGCAGTTCTTC | CSARGLAGGKSSYNEQFF
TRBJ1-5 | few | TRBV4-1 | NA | TGCGCCAGCAGCCAAGAACTCAGGACAGAGAATAGCAATCAGCCCCAGCATTTT | CASSQELRTENSNQPQHF
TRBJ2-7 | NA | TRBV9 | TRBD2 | TGTGCCAGCAGCGTGGGACTAGCGGGAGATGGTGAGCAGTACTTC | CASSVGLAGDGEQYF
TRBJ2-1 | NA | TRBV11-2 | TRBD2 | TGTGCCAGCAGCTTAATACCGGGACTAGCGGGGGCCCGTGGTGAGAATGAGCAGTTCTTC | CASSLIPGLAGARGENEQFF
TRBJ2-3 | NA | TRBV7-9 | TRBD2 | TGTGCCAGCAGCTTAGCGGGACTAGTTGGCACAGATACGCAGTATTTT | CASSLAGLVGTDTQYF
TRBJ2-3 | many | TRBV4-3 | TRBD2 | TGCGCCAGCAGCCATCTAGCGGGGGGTCCGGAAATGGCAGATACGCAGTATTTT | CASSHLAGGPEMADTQYF
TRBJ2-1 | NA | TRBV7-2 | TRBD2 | TGTGCCAGCGTTCGATTAGCGGGGGTCCATGAGCAGTTCTTC | CASVRLAGVHEQFF
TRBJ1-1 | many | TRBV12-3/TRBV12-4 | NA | TGTGCCAGCAGCCAGGAAGTGGCAGGGCCCACGGGGACTGAAGCTTTCTTT | CASSQEVAGPTGTEAFF
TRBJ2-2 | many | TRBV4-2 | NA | TGTGCCAGCAGCCAAGATCTGGCCAAAAACACCGGGGAGCTGTTTTTT | CASSQDLAKNTGELFF
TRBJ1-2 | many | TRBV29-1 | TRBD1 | TGCAGCGTTGAAACTCGACAGGGTGGGAGCTATGGCTACACCTTC | CSVETRQGGSYGYTF
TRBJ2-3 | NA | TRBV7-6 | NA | TGTGCCAGCAGCTTTTCGCCACCCAAGGACTCAGATACGCAGTATTTT | CASSFSPPKDSDTQYF
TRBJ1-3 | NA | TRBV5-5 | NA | TGTGCCAGCAGCTTGGGGGGCCTCGGAGGAAACACCATATATTTT | CASSLGGLGGNTIYF
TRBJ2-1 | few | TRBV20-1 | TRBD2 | TGCAGTGCCTTAAAGCGGGAGGGGAACAATGAGCAGTTCTTC | CSALKREGNNEQFF
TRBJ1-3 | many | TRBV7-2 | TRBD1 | TGTGCCAGCAGCTTAGATGGAGGGGGCGCCGGAAACACCATATATTTT | CASSLDGGGAGNTIYF
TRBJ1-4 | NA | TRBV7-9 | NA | TGTGCCAGCAGCCTCGGGCCTCCGTCTGGTGAAAAACTGTTTTTT | CASSLGPPSGEKLFF
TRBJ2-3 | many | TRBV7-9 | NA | TGTGCCAGCAGCAACCCGGGGAGTATGGACACAGATACGCAGTATTTT | CASSNPGSMDTDTQYF
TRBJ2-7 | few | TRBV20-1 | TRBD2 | TGCAGTGCCGTCCTTTGGACTAGCGGGAGTGCCGAGCAGTACTTC | CSAVLWTSGSAEQYF
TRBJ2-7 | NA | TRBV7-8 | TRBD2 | TGTGCCAGCAGCTGGCCCACCGGGGGGGCTAGATCTTACGAGCAGTACTTC | CASSWPTGGARSYEQYF
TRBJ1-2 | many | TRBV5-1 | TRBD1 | TGCGCCAGCAGCTTGGGGGACAGTAACTATGGCTACACCTTC | CASSLGDSNYGYTF
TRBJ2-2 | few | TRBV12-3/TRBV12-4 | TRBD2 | TGTGCCAGCAGTCCGAGACTAGCGGACACCGGGGAGCTGTTTTTT | CASSPRLADTGELFF
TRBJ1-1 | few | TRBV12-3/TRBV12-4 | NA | TGTGCCAGCTGTCTTACCCGGATGAACACTGAAGCTTTCTTT | CASCLTRMNTEAFF
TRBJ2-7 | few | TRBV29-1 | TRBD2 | TGCAGCGTTGTGCGCGGGACTATCTTCCTCGAGCAGTACTTC | CSVVRGTIFLEQYF
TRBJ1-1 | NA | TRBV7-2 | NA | TGTGCCAGCACCTCACGAAGGGGTAAGGGCACTGAAGCTTTCTTT | CASTSRRGKGTEAFF
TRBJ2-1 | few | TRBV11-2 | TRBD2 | TGTGCCAGCAGCCGTGCTTCAGCCGGGAGGGTAGAGCAGTTCTTC | CASSRASAGRVEQFF
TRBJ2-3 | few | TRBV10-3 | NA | TGTGCCACCAAGGGTCCTAACACAGATACGCAGTATTTT | CATKGPNTDTQYF
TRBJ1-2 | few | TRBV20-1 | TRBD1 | TGCAGTGCTAGAAGGGGGCAACACACCGATGGCTACACCTTC | CSARRGQHTDGYTF
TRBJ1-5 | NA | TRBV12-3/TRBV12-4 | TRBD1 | TGTGCCAGCAGCCGACAGGGCCTACCCGGCGGTCAGCCCCAGCATTTT | CASSRQGLPGGQPQHF
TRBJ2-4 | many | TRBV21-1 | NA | TGTGCCAGCAGCAAAGCGAGGACTAGCGGGAGTCGTGGGGCGTTC | CASSKARTSGSRGAF
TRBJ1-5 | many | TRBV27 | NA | TGTGCCAGCAGTTTAGGGGGAGGGCCCCAGCATTTT | CASSLGGGPQHF
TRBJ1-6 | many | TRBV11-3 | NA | TGTGCCAGCAGCTCTTACCCGCAGGGGTCCCGCTATAATTCACCCCTCCACTTT | CASSSYPQGSRYNSPLHF
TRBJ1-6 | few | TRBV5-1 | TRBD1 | TGCGCCAGCAGCTTGGGAGGGACAGGGAATTCACCCCTCCACTTT | CASSLGGTGNSPLHF
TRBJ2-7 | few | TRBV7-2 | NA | TGTGCCAGCAGCCCATACGCGGACGAGCAGTACTTC | CASSPYADEQYF
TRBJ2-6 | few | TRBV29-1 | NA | TGCAGCGTCGGGACTCCGCCCGACGTCCTGACTTTC | CSVGTPPDVLTF
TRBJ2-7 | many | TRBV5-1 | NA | TGCGCCAGCAGCTTGGAACAGGACACCTACGAGCAGTACTTC | CASSLEQDTYEQYF
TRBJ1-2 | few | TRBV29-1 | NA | TGCAGCGAACGGACGGCTAACTATGGCTACACCTTC | CSERTANYGYTF
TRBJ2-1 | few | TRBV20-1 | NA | TGCAGTGCTAGAGGCAGAGCCTCCTACAATGAGCAGTTCTTC | CSARGRASYNEQFF
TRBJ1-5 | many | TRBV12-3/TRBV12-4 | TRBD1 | TGTGCCAGCAGTTTAGCGCTAACAGGGGGCGGTCAGCCCCAGCATTTT | CASSLALTGGGQPQHF
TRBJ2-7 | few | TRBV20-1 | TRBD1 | TGCAGTGCTAGAGATGCCGGGACAGGGGGCTCCTACGAGCAGTACTTC | CSARDAGTGGSYEQYF
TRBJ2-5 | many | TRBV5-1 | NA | TGCGCCAGCAGCTGGACATTCGGGGAGACCCAGTACTTC | CASSWTFGETQYF
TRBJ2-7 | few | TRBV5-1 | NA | TGCGCCAGCAGCCGAGGGACTTTCGGAGGGTCCCACGAGCAGTACTTC | CASSRGTFGGSHEQYF
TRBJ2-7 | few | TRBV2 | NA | TGTGCCAGCGTCGCCCTCGTTAGCTCCTACGAGCAGTACTTC | CASVALVSSYEQYF
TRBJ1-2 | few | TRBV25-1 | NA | TGTGCCAGCAGTGCTTGGACGGCTGCCCTGGGGTATGGCTACACCTTC | CASSAWTAALGYGYTF
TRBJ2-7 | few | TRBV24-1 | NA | TGTGCCACCAGTGATCCACCAGCTGACGAGCAGTACTTC | CATSDPPADEQYF